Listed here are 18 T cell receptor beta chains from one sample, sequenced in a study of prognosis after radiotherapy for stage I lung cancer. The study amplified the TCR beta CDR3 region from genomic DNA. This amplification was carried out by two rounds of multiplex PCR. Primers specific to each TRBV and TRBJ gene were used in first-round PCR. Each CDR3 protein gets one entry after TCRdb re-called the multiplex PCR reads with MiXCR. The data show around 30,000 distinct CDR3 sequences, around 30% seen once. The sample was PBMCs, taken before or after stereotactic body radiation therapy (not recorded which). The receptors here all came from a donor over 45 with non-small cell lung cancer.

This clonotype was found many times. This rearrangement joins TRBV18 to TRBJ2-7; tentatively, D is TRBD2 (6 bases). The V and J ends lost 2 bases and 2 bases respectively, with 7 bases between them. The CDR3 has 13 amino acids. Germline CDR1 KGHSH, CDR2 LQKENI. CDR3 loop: CASSPGRTYEQYF. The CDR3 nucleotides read TGTGCCAGCTCACCAGGGAGGACCTACGAGCAGTACTTC.

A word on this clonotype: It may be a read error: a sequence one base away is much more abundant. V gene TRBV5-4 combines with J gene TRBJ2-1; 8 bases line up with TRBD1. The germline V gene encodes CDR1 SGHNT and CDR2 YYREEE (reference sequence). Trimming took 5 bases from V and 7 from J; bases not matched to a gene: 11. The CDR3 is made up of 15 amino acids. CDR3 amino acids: CASSPRQGLGNEQFF. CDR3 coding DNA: TGTGCCAGCAGTCCCCGACAGGGGCTAGGGAATGAGCAGTTCTTC.

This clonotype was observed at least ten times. The CDR3: CASSPGTENSPLHF. As DNA, the CDR3 is TGCGCCAGCAGCCCCGGGACGGAGAATTCACCCCTCCACTTT. The chain joins TRBV5-1 to TRBJ1-6; weak D call: TRBD1 (5 bases). The CDR3 consists of 14 residues. The germline gives CDR1 SGHRS, CDR2 YFSETQ. V lost 4 bases and J lost 7, with 12 bases in between.

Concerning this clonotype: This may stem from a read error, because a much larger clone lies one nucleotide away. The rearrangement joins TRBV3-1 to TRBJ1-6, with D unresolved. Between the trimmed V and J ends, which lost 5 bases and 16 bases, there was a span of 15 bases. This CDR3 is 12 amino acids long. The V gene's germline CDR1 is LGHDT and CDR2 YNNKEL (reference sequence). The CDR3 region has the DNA TGTGCCAGCAGCAACCCCTGGACGGTGCTCCACTTT. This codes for CASSNPWTVLHF. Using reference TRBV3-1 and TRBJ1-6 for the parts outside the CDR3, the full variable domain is DTAVSQTPKYLVTQMGNDKSIKCEQNLGHDTMYWYKQDSKKFLKIMFSYNNKELIINETVPNRFSPKSPDKAHLNLHINSLELGDSAVYFCASSNPWTVLHFGNGTRLTVT.

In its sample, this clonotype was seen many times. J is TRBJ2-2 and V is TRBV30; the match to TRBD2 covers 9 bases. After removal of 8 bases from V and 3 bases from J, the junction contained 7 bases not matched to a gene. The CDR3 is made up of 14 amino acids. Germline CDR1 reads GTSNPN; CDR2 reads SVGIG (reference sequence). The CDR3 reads CARSLAGYTGELFF. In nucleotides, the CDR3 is TGTGCCCGATCACTAGCGGGCTACACCGGGGAGCTGTTTTTT.

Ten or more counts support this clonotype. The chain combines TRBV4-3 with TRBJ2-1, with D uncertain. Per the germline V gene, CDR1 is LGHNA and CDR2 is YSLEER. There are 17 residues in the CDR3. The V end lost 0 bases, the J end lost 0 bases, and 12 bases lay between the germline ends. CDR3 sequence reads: CASSQDHRKSSYNEQFF. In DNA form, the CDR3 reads TGCGCCAGCAGCCAAGATCATAGGAAAAGCTCCTACAATGAGCAGTTCTTC.

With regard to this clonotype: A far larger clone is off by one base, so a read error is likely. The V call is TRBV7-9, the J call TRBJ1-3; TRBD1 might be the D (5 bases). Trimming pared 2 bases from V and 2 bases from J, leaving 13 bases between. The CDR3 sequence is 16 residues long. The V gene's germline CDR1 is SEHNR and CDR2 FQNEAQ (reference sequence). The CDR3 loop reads CASSLLQARTGNTIYF. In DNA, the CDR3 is TGTGCCAGCAGCTTATTACAGGCCCGGACTGGAAACACCATATATTTT.

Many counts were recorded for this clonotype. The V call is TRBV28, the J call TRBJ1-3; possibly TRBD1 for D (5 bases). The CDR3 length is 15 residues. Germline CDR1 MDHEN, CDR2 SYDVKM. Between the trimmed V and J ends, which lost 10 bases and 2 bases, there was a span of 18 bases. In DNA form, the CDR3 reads TGTGCCAACTTCTTAAGGGGTTCGACTGGAAACACCATATATTTT. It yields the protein CANFLRGSTGNTIYF.

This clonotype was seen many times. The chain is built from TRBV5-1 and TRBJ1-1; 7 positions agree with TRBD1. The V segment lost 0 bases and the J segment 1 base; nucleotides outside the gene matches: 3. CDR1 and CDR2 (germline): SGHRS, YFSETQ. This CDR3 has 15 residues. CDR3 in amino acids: CASSLATGRNTEAFF. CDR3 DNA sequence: TGCGCCAGCAGCTTGGCGACAGGGAGGAACACTGAAGCTTTCTTT. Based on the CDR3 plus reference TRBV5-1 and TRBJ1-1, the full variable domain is KAGVTQTPRYLIKTRGQQVTLSCSPISGHRSVSWYQQTPGQGLQFLFEYFSETQRNKGNFPGRFSGRQFSNSRSEMNVSTLELGDSALYLCASSLATGRNTEAFFGQGTRLTVV.

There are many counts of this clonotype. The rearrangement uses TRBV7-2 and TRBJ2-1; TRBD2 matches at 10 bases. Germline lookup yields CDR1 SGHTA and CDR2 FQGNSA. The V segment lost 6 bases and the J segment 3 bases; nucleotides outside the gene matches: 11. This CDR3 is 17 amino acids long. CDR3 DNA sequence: TGTGCCAGCAGTCCACATACCCGGACTAGCGGCTACAATGAGCAGTTCTTC. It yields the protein CASSPHTRTSGYNEQFF. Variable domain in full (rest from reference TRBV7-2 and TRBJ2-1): GAGVSQSPSNKVTEKGKDVELRCDPISGHTALYWYRQSLGQGLEFLIYFQGNSAPDKSGLPSDRFSAERTGGSVSTLTIQRTQQEDSAVYLCASSPHTRTSGYNEQFFGPGTRLTVL.

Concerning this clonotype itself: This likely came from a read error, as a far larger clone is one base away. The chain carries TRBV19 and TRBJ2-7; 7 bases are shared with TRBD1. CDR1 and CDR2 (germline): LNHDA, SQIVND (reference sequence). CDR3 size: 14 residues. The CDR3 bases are TGTGCCAGCAGCGTGGGACAGAGAACCTACGATCAGTACTTC. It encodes CASSVGQRTYDQYF.

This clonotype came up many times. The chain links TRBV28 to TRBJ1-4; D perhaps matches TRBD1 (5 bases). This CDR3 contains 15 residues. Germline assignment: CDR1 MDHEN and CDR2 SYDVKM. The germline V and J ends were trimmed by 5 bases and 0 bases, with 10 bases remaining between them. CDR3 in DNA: TGTGCCAGCAGTCAGGCGACAGCAACTAATGAAAAACTGTTTTTT. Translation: CASSQATATNEKLFF.

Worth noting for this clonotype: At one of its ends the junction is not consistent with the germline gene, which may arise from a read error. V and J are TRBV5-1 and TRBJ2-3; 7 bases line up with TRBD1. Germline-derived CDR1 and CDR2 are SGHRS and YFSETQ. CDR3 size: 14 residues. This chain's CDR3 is CTSSFTGVGGTQYF. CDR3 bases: TGCACCAGCAGCTTTACAGGGGTTGGAGGTACACAGTATTTT.

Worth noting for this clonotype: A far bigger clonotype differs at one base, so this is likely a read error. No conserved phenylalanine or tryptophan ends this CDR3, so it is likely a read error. The DNA for the CDR3 is TGTGCCAGCAGTTTGGGTGGGCCCGCCGCCTACGAGCAGTACTTA. Translated: CASSLGGPAAYEQYL. This chain uses TRBV6-8 with TRBJ2-7; D is unresolved. In germline, CDR1 is MNHGY, CDR2 SAAAGT. V was pared by 4 bases and J by 2 bases, with 15 bases between. The CDR3 is 15 amino acids.

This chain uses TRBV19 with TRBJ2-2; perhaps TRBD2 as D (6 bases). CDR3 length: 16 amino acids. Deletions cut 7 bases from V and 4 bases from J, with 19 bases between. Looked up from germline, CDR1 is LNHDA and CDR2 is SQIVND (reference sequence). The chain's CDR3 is CASKGPGGYGTGELFF. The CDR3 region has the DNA TGTGCCAGTAAGGGGCCTGGGGGGTACGGCACCGGGGAGCTGTTTTTT.

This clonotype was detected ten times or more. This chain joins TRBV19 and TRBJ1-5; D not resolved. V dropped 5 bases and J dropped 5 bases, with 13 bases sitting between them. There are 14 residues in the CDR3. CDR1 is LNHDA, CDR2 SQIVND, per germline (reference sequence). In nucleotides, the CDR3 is TGTGCCAGTAGTCCTCCAAGGACCGATCAGCCCCAGCATTTT. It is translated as CASSPPRTDQPQHF.

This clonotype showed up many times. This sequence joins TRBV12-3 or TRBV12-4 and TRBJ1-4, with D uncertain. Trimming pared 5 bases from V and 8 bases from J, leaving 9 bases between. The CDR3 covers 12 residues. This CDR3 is CASSRSPEKLFF. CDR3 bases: TGTGCCAGCAGTCGAAGCCCGGAAAAACTGTTTTTT.

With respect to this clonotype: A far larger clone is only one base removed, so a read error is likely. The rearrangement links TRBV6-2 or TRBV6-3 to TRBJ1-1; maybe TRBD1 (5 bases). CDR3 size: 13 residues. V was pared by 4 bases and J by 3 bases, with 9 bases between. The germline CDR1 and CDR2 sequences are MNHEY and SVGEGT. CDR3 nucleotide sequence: TGTGCCAGCAGTTTGGGGACGGACACTGAAGCTTTCTTT. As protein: CASSLGTDTEAFF.